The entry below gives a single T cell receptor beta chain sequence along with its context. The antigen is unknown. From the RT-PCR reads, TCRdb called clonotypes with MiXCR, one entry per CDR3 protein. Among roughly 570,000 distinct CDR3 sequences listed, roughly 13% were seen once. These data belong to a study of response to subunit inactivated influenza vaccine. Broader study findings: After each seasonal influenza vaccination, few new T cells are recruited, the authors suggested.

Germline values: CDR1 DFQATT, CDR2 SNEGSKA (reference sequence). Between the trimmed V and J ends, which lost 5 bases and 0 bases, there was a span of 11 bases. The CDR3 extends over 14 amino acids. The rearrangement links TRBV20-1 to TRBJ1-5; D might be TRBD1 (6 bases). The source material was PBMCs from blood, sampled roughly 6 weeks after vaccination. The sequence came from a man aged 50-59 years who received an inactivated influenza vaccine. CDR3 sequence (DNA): TGCAGTGCTTGGACAGACTATAGCAATCAGCCCCAGCATTTT. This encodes CSAWTDYSNQPQHF.